This TCR beta chain emerged from a study of T cells expressing NK-cell markers. Study-wide context: According to the study, TCR beta repertoires originated from sorted CD3+CD56+NKG2C+, CD3+CD56+NKG2C- and CD3+CD56-NKG2C+ T cells. Study findings and constraints: In a group of several donors, dominant NKG2C+ clonotypes represented 1.0-7.0% of CD8+ T cells. The same clonotypes also predominated in the CD3+CD56-NKG2C+ fraction of four donors. The study did not resolve the HCMV specificity of expanded NKG2C+ T cell clones.

In regard to this clonotype: No antigen is known for it.

Germline V CDR1 and CDR2: DFQATT, SNEGSKA (reference sequence). This CDR3 has 13 amino acids. TCRdb reprocessed the 5' RACE reads and stores each CDR3 protein as one record, lacking DNA. Here the sample table reports 550,000 to 600,000 distinct CDR3 sequences. The sample consisted of blood T cells: a sorted CD56 or NKG2C T cell subset, CD4+ or CD8+ T cells, or bulk PBMC T cells (not recorded which). The sequence derives from a man between 18 and 29 years old in good health. The chain couples TRBV20-1 to TRBJ1-5; TCRdb designates TRBD1, a call that cannot be tested without DNA. The CDR3 region is CSAPRTRGQPQHF.